The clone carrying this T cell receptor (beta chain) appeared a single time. Its antigen is unknown. Sequencing used immunoSEQ multiplex PCR; TCRdb keeps in-frame clones, though not all of them. The data contain tens of thousands of clones, 84% of them singletons. This record comes from a study of PD-1 blockade in mismatch repair-deficient tumors. On the study more broadly: All were previously treated, progressing patients with some twelve mismatch repair-deficient cancer types. Findings and caveats of the study: Rapid post-treatment expansion, then contraction, generally preceding radiologic response, marked tumor-resident clones.

The CDR3 has 13 amino acids. With 9 bases clipped from V and 5 bases from J, the junction kept 6 bases outside the gene matches. Germline lookup yields CDR1 MDHEN and CDR2 SYDVKM. The TCR-sequenced patients were three responders to pembrolizumab. The genes are TRBV28 and TRBJ1-5, with 8 bases aligning to TRBD1. The input for sequencing was PBMCs, taken before pembrolizumab treatment. The clonotype was recovered from an adult with mismatch repair-deficient cancer. Written as DNA, the CDR3 is TGTGCCAGTTGCGGACAGGGATATCAGCCCCAGCATTTT. This translates into CASCGQGYQPQHF.